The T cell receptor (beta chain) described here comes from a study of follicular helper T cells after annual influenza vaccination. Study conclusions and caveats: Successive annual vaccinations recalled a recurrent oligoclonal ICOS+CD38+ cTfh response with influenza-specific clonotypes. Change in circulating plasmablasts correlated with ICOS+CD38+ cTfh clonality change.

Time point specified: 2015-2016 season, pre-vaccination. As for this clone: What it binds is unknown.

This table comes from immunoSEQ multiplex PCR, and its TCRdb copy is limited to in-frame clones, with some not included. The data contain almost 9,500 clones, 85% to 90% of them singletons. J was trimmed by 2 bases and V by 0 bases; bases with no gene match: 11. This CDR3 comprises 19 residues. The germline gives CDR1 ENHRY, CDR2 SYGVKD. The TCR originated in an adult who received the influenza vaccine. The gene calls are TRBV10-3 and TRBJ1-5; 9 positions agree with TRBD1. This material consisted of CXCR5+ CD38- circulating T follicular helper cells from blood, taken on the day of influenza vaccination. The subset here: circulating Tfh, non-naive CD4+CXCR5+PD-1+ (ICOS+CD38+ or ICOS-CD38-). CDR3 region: CAISESMTGGRSGNQPQHF. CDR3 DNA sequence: TGTGCCATCAGTGAGTCGATGACAGGGGGAAGGAGTGGCAATCAGCCCCAGCATTTT.